The entry that follows covers one T cell receptor beta chain sequence. Its specificity is unknown. These data are taken from a study of T cell responses to AZD1222 COVID-19 vaccine. Findings and caveats of the study: Baseline antibody screening turned up just a handful of seropositive AZD1222 recipients. CD4 TCRs linked to vaccination spanned spike, dominating at 160-218 and 743-854.

CDR1 is SGHDT, CDR2 YYEEEE, per germline. The V end lost 2 bases, the J end lost 5 bases, and 13 bases lay between the germline ends. This CDR3 is built from 14 residues. Assay used: immunoSEQ multiplex PCR; TCRdb lists only in-frame clones, some missing. The data show more than 110,000 clones, about 94% seen once. Sample: peripheral blood, taken on day 0 of AZD1222 vaccination. The genes are TRBV5-6 and TRBJ1-2; D ambiguous. The receptor was isolated from an adult in good health. CDR3 region: CASSFGGPLYGYTF. The CDR3 bases are TGTGCCAGCAGCTTCGGAGGGCCCCTTTATGGCTACACCTTC. Complete variable domain (other parts from reference TRBV5-6 and TRBJ1-2): DAGVTQSPTHLIKTRGQQVTLRCSPKSGHDTVSWYQQALGQGPQFIFQYYEEEERQRGNFPDRFSGHQFPNYSSELNVNALLLGDSALYLCASSFGGPLYGYTFGSGTRLTVV.